This TCR beta chain was sequenced during a study of T-cell memory formation after mild COVID-19. Findings and caveats of the study: CM and EM subsets held most contracting CD4+ clones; EMRA held CD8+ ones.

About this clonotype: Its antigen is as yet unknown.

This CDR3 has 12 residues. Germline V gene lookup returns CDR1 SGHTA and CDR2 FQGNSA. Trimming took 5 bases from V and 7 from J, leaving 9 bases between them. Using constant-segment primers, 5'RACE produced TCR alpha and TCR beta cDNA libraries carrying sample barcodes and UMIs. TCRdb reprocessed the 5' RACE reads with MiXCR, giving one entry per CDR3 protein. The sample carries approximately 150,000 distinct CDR3 sequences, 6% recorded once. The sequence came from an adult woman who had mild COVID-19 (a few samples of this study predate the infection). Cell type and time point are not known. What was sequenced was PBMCs or a T cell subset sorted from them (not recorded which). V is TRBV7-2 and J is TRBJ2-1; no reliable D call. The CDR3 DNA sequence: TGTGCCAGCAGCCCTGGGATGAATGAGCAGTTCTTC. Residues: CASSPGMNEQFF.